This TCR beta chain originates from a study of regulatory T cells in long-lasting Graves disease. The time point is: newly diagnosed GD, antithyroid drugs for less than 3 months. Following extraction of RNA from PBMCs, that RNA was used to make the TCR library. This clonotype has just one count. Its target is unknown. In building TCR beta libraries, iRepertoire HTBI primers were used together with Arm-PCR of CDR3 regions. One entry per CDR3 protein, called by TCRdb with MiXCR from the multiplex PCR reads. The data contain 300,000 to 400,000 distinct CDR3 sequences, over 15% of them singletons. Study results and caveats: Possibly, accuracy suffered from the small sample size.

Germline lookup yields CDR1 DFQATT and CDR2 SNEGSKA (reference sequence). The CDR3 covers 12 residues. V lost 4 bases and J lost 5, with 11 bases in between. The same sample was also studied in work on T cells in Graves' hyperthyroidism and ophthalmopathy.

The sequence was obtained from a middle-aged man with Graves disease. The chain couples TRBV20-1 to TRBJ1-1; TRBD1 might be the D (6 bases). The sequenced sample was peripheral blood mononuclear cells (PBMCs), obtained at new diagnosis, from a patient treated with antithyroid drugs. The CDR3 bases are TGCAGTGCTACAGGGGCTGGGACTGAAGCTTTCTTT. Translating gives CSATGAGTEAFF.